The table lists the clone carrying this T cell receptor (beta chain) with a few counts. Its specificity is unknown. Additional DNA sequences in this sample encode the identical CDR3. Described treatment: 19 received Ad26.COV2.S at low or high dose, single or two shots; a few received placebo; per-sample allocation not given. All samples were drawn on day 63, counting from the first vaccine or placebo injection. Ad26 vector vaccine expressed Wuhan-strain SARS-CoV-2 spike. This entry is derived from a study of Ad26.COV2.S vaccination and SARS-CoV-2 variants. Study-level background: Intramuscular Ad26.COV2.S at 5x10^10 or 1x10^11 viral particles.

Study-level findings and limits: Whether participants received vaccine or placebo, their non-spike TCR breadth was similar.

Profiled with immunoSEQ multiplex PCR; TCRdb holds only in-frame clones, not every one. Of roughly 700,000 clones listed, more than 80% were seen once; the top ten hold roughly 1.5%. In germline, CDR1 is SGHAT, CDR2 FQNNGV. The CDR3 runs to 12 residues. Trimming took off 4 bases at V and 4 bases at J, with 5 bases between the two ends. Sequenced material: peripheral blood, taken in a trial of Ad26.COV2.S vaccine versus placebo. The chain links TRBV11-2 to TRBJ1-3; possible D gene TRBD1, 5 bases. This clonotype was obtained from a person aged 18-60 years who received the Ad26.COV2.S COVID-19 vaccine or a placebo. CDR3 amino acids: CASSSGGNTIYF. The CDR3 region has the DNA TGTGCCAGCAGCTCAGGGGGAAACACCATATATTTT.